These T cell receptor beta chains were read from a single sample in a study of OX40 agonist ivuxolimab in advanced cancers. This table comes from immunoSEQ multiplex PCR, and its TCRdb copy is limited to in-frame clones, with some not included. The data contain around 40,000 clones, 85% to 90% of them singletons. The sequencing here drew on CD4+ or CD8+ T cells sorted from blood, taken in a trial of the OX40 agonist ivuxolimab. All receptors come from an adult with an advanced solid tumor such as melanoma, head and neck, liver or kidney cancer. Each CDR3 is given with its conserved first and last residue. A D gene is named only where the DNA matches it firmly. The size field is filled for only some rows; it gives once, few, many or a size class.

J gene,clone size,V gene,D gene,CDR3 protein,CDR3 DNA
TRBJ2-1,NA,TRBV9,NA,CASSVFRSQYNEQFF,TGTGCCAGCAGCGTATTCAGGAGTCAATACAATGAGCAGTTCTTC
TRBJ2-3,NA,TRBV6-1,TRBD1,CASSVTGGRTDTQYF,TGTGCCAGCAGTGTCACAGGGGGACGCACAGATACGCAGTATTTT
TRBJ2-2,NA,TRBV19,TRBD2,CASSGPSGGNTGELFF,TGTGCCAGTAGTGGCCCTAGCGGTGGGAACACCGGGGAGCTGTTTTTT
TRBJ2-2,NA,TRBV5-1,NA,CASHLGPGGGTGELFF,TGCGCCAGCCACCTGGGTCCCGGTGGGGGCACCGGGGAGCTGTTTTTT
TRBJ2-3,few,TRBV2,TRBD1,CASGPGQGGSRTDTQYF,TGTGCCAGCGGTCCGGGACAGGGGGGTTCTCGCACAGATACGCAGTATTTT
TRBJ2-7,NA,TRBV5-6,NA,CASSSGVAEYPYEQYF,TGTGCCAGCAGCTCAGGGGTAGCGGAATATCCCTACGAGCAGTACTTC
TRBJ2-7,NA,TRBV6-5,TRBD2,CASTELAGESYEQYF,TGTGCCAGCACCGAACTAGCGGGAGAGTCCTACGAGCAGTACTTC
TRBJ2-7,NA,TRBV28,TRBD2,CASSYTGLAGGSSYEQYF,TGTGCCAGCAGTTATACGGGACTAGCGGGGGGGAGCTCCTACGAGCAGTACTTC
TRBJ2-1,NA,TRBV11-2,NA,CASSLGQSSSYNEQFF,TGTGCCAGCAGCTTAGGACAGTCGAGCTCCTACAATGAGCAGTTCTTC
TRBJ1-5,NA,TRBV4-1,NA,CASSHPEGQPQHF,TGCGCCAGCAGCCATCCAGAAGGTCAGCCCCAGCATTTT
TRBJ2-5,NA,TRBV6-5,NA,CASSYSGGPETQYF,TGTGCCAGCAGTTACTCGGGGGGTCCAGAGACCCAGTACTTC
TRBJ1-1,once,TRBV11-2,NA,CASSFTGGDTEAFF,TGTGCCAGCAGCTTCACAGGAGGGGACACTGAAGCTTTCTTT
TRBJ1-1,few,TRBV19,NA,CASSPWAGDTEAFF,TGTGCCAGTAGCCCCTGGGCGGGGGACACTGAAGCTTTCTTT
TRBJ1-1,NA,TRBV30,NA,CARREAFGTEAFF,TGTGCCAGGCGGGAGGCTTTCGGCACTGAAGCTTTCTTT
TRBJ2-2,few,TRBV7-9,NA,CASSFGTGELFF,TGTGCCAGCAGCTTCGGGACCGGGGAGCTGTTTTTT
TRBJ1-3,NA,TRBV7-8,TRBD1,CASSSGTGRGNTIYF,TGTGCCAGCAGCTCGGGGACAGGGAGGGGAAACACCATATATTTT
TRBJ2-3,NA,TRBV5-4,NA,CASSLAGLRSDTQYF,TGTGCCAGCAGCTTGGCAGGGCTCCGCTCAGATACGCAGTATTTT
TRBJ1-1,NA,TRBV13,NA,CASSLALLGYTEAFF,TGTGCCAGCAGCCTTGCTCTGTTGGGGTACACTGAAGCTTTCTTT
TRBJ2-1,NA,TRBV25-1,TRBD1,CASSEYEDRGNEQFF,TGTGCCAGCAGTGAATATGAGGACAGGGGCAATGAGCAGTTCTTC
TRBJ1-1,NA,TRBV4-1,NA,CASSQERRSNTEAFF,TGCGCCAGCAGCCAAGAAAGGCGGTCGAACACTGAAGCTTTCTTT
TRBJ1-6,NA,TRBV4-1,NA,CASSQGSRGNSPLHF,TGCGCCAGCAGCCAAGGTAGCAGGGGTAATTCACCCCTCCACTTT
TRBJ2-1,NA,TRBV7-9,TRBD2,CASSITIAGELHEQFF,TGTGCCAGCAGCATAACTATAGCGGGAGAACTCCATGAGCAGTTCTTC
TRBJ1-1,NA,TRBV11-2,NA,CASSLDGIGPGAFF,TGTGCCAGCAGCTTAGATGGTATAGGGCCCGGGGCTTTCTTT
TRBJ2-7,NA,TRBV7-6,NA,CASSLGVGEQYF,TGTGCCAGCAGTCTCGGGGTGGGCGAGCAGTACTTC
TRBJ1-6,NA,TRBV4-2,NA,CASSQGQVTSSYNSPLHF,TGTGCCAGCAGCCAAGGACAGGTTACTAGCTCCTATAATTCACCCCTCCACTTT
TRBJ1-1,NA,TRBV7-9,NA,CASSELGNTEAFF,TGTGCCAGCAGCGAGCTGGGGAACACTGAAGCTTTCTTT
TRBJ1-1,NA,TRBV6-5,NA,CASSIGNTEAFF,TGTGCCAGCAGTATCGGGAACACTGAAGCTTTCTTT
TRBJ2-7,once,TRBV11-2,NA,CASSLGVWGASYEQYF,TGTGCCAGCAGCTTAGGGGTGTGGGGGGCCTCCTACGAGCAGTACTTC
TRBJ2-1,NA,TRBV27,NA,CASSPLGASVYNEQFF,TGTGCCAGCAGCCCCCTGGGGGCTAGCGTCTACAATGAGCAGTTCTTC
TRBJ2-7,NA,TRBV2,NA,CASSGYGYEQYF,TGTGCCAGCAGTGGATATGGGTACGAGCAGTACTTC
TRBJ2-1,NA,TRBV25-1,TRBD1,CASTRTGTYNEQFF,TGTGCCAGCACAAGGACAGGGACCTACAATGAGCAGTTCTTC
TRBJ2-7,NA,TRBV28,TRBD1,CASRILRDSYEQYF,TGTGCCAGCAGAATCCTCCGGGACAGCTACGAGCAGTACTTC
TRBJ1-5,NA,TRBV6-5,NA,CASSYRGGLGQPQHF,TGTGCCAGCAGTTACCGGGGGGGGCTGGGCCAGCCCCAGCATTTT
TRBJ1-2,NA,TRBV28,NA,CASSLPWDGYTF,TGTGCCAGCAGCCTTCCTTGGGATGGCTACACCTTC
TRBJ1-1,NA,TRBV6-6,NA,CASSHSDNTEAFF,TGTGCCAGCAGCCACTCCGACAACACTGAAGCTTTCTTT
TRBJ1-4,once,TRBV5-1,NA,CASSYGGGGTNEKLFF,TGCGCCAGCAGCTACGGAGGGGGAGGAACTAATGAAAAACTGTTTTTT
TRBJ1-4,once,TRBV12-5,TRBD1,CASGPPGTGNEKLFF,TGTGCTAGTGGTCCCCCCGGGACAGGGAATGAAAAACTGTTTTTT
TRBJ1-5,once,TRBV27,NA,CASSLSGRGGYQPQHF,TGTGCCAGCAGTTTATCGGGGAGGGGAGGATATCAGCCCCAGCATTTT
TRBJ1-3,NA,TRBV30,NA,CAWETGNTIYF,TGTGCCTGGGAAACTGGAAACACCATATATTTT
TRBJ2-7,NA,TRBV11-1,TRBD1,CASSLGQGADEQYF,TGTGCCAGCAGCTTAGGACAGGGGGCGGACGAGCAGTACTTC
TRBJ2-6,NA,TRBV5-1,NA,CASSSLGGSSGANVLTF,TGCGCCAGCAGCTCTTTGGGGGGCTCCTCTGGGGCCAACGTCCTGACTTTC